Below are 10 T cell receptor beta chains sequenced from a single sample in a study of blood T cell repertoires in COVID-19. Clones were read by immunoSEQ multiplex PCR, and TCRdb kept only the in-frame ones, dropping some. This repertoire shows approximately 240,000 clones, about 93% found once; its top ten account for more than 0.65%. The sequenced sample consisted of peripheral blood. These receptors were taken from a man aged 30 to 39 with COVID-19, enrolled during active disease.

A remark on this clone: Additional DNA sequences in this sample encode the identical CDR3. The chain joins TRBV3-1 (or the pseudogene TRBV3-2) to TRBJ2-1; TRBD2 aligns across 7 bases. Germline CDR1 reads LGHDT; CDR2 reads YNNKEL (reference sequence). The CDR3 is 16 residues long. V dropped 0 bases and J dropped 2; count of bases not matched to a gene: 4. CDR3 sequence reads: CASSQDWGGTYNEQFF. In DNA, the CDR3 is TGTGCCAGCAGCCAAGATTGGGGGGGAACCTACAATGAGCAGTTCTTC.

The chain has TRBV11-1 and TRBJ2-7; 7 bases fit TRBD2. Unmatched junction bases numbered 5, after V lost 3 bases and J lost 3 bases. In germline, CDR1 is SGHAT, CDR2 FQDESV (reference sequence). This CDR3 spans 14 amino acids. The CDR3 DNA is TGTGCCAGCAGCTTCGCAGGGAGGGGCTACGAGCAGTACTTC. The encoded protein is CASSFAGRGYEQYF.

The chain has TRBV15 and TRBJ1-1; 7 bases align to TRBD1. V shed 0 bases and J 6 bases; nucleotides not matched to a gene: 10. The CDR3 has 16 amino acids. Germline-derived CDR1 and CDR2 are LNHNV and YYDKDF (reference sequence). CDR3 region: CATSRDLTGAGAEAFF. DNA of the CDR3: TGTGCCACCAGCAGAGATTTAACAGGGGCAGGAGCTGAAGCTTTCTTT.

The chain recombines TRBV12-5 with TRBJ2-1; 7 positions agree with TRBD2. CDR3 length equals 15 residues. CDR1 is LGHNT, CDR2 FRNRAP, per germline. The J segment lost 0 bases and the V segment lost 5 bases, leaving 4 bases of the junction unmatched. The CDR3 nucleotides read TGTGCTAGTGGTCGAGCGGGGCTCTCCTACAATGAGCAGTTCTTC. This codes for CASGRAGLSYNEQFF.

This clone was seen only once. The rearrangement links TRBV19 to TRBJ2-1; TRBD1 might be the D (5 bases). CDR1 is LNHDA and CDR2 is SQIVND in the germline V gene (reference sequence). V was cut by 7 bases and J by 2 bases, with 15 bases left in between. This CDR3 contains 15 residues. CDR3 amino acids: CASTPSQGPYNEQFF. In DNA, the CDR3 is TGTGCCAGTACCCCCTCCCAGGGCCCCTACAATGAGCAGTTCTTC.

J is TRBJ2-7 and V is TRBV19; tentatively, D is TRBD2 (6 bases). Germline V gene sequence: CDR1 LNHDA, CDR2 SQIVND (reference sequence). The ends were cut back, 0 bases at V and 4 bases at J, with 10 bases in the middle. The CDR3 is made up of 14 amino acids. The DNA of the CDR3 is TGTGCCAGTAGTATAGATAGGGACTCATACGAGCAGTACTTC. As protein: CASSIDRDSYEQYF.

V is TRBV12-5 and J is TRBJ1-3; possibly TRBD1 for D (6 bases). With 0 bases removed from V and 3 bases from J, the gap between germline ends came to 18 bases. From germline, CDR1 is LGHNT and CDR2 FRNRAP. The CDR3 is 18 amino acids. CDR3 sequence reads: CASGLVRVGAFGGNTIYF. Here the CDR3 DNA reads TGTGCTAGTGGTTTGGTACGGGTGGGGGCATTTGGTGGAAACACCATATATTTT. The whole variable domain, remainder taken from reference TRBV12-5 and TRBJ1-3, is DARVTQTPRHKVTEMGQEVTMRCQPILGHNTVFWYRQTMMQGLELLAYFRNRAPLDDSGMPKDRFSAEMPDATLATLKIQPSEPRDSAVYFCASGLVRVGAFGGNTIYFGEGSWLTVV.

The rearrangement uses TRBV30 and TRBJ1-4; tentative D call: TRBD1 (5 bases). The V gene lost 3 bases and the J gene lost 5 bases, with 13 bases spanning the gap. Germline CDR1 is GTSNPN and CDR2 is SVGIG (reference sequence). The CDR3 loop spans 14 amino acids. The CDR3 reads CAWRRQTLNEKLFF. CDR3 bases: TGTGCCTGGAGGAGACAGACGTTGAATGAAAAACTGTTTTTT.

This chain joins TRBV5-5 and TRBJ2-1; weak D call: TRBD1 (7 bases). Germline values: CDR1 SGHKS, CDR2 YYEKEE (reference sequence). The V end was cut by 3 bases, the J end by 7 bases, with 17 bases between. This CDR3 has 15 residues. This CDR3 reads CASSSTRAGGNEQFF. The CDR3 DNA reads TGTGCCAGCAGCTCAACACGGGCAGGGGGGAATGAGCAGTTCTTC.

A single count supports this clone. The CDR3 sequence is CASTMTEYGYTF. For the CDR3, the DNA is TGTGCCAGCACCATGACGGAGTATGGCTACACCTTC. The J gene is TRBJ1-2, the V gene TRBV6-5, with unresolved D. Per germline, CDR1 MNHEY and CDR2 SVGAGI. V was pared by 7 bases and J by 5 bases, with 11 bases between. The CDR3 loop spans 12 amino acids.